A selection of T cell receptor beta chains follows, all from one sample in a study of blood T cell repertoires in COVID-19. Repertoires were generated with immunoSEQ multiplex PCR, while TCRdb's copy carries only in-frame clones and drops some. Here the sample spans under 350,000 clones, about 80% being singletons. The sequencing input was peripheral blood. The receptors originated from a woman aged 50 to 60 who had recovered from COVID-19. Each CDR3 is given with its conserved first and last residue. D genes are given only for firm matches. Part of the rows lack a size; the others show once, few, many or a class for expanded clones.

j_call d_call clone_size cdr3_length v_call cdr3_nt cdr3_aa
TRBJ2-3 NA few 15 TRBV7-2 TGTGCCAGCAGCTTAGTTGCGGGGGCAGGGGATACGCAGTATTTT CASSLVAGAGDTQYF
TRBJ2-3 NA NA 13 TRBV2 TGTGCCAGCAGTGACTATATTCCAGATACGCAGTATTTT CASSDYIPDTQYF
TRBJ2-5 TRBD1 NA 14 TRBV3-1/TRBV3-2 TGTGCCAGCAGCCAAGAAGGGGGCGGAGAGACCCAGTACTTC CASSQEGGGETQYF
TRBJ1-5 NA NA 17 TRBV30 TGTGCCTGGAGTGGGCAAGGGGGGGCGAGTAGCAATCAGCCCCAGCATTTT CAWSGQGGASSNQPQHF
TRBJ1-2 TRBD1 few 12 TRBV2 TGTGCCAGCTCTTGGGACAGGGTTGGCTACACCTTC CASSWDRVGYTF
TRBJ1-3 NA NA 14 TRBV10-3 TGTGCCATCAGCCCCGGGACAACAGGAAACACCATATATTTT CAISPGTTGNTIYF
TRBJ2-1 TRBD2 once 15 TRBV7-2 TGTGCCAGCAGCCCCGGCGGGAGAACCAACAATGAGCAGTTCTTC CASSPGGRTNNEQFF
TRBJ2-1 NA NA 17 TRBV18 TGTGCCAGCTCACCGCCACGGGGGACCTCGGAACTCAATGAGCAGTTCTTC CASSPPRGTSELNEQFF
TRBJ2-6 NA NA 15 TRBV19 TGTGCCAGTAGTATTGGACTATCTGGGGCCAACGTCCTGACTTTC CASSIGLSGANVLTF
TRBJ2-3 NA NA 15 TRBV6-1 TGTGCCAGCAGTGAAGCCGGGGGGCCCCCAGATACGCAGTATTTT CASSEAGGPPDTQYF
TRBJ1-2 NA once 13 TRBV6-5 TGTGCCAGCAGTTACGGGGCAGGGCGAGGCTACACCTTC CASSYGAGRGYTF
TRBJ1-1 NA NA 12 TRBV18 TGTGCCAGCTCTCTACCGAACACTGAAGCTTTCTTT CASSLPNTEAFF
TRBJ1-5 NA NA 13 TRBV12-3/TRBV12-4 TGTGCCAGCAGTCCAGTGCCGTGGCAGCCCCAGCATTTT CASSPVPWQPQHF
TRBJ2-3 TRBD2 NA 16 TRBV7-2 TGTGCCAGCAGCAAAACTAGCGGAGTAAGCACAGATACGCAGTATTTT CASSKTSGVSTDTQYF
TRBJ1-5 NA NA 12 TRBV20-1 TGCAGTGCTAGTTCGGGGGATCAGCCCCAGCATTTT CSASSGDQPQHF
TRBJ2-6 NA few 18 TRBV1 TGCACCAGCAGCCATGATGGACTAGCGGCCTCTGGGGCCAACGTCCTGACTTTC CTSSHDGLAASGANVLTF
TRBJ2-7 TRBD2 NA 15 TRBV19 TGTGCCAGTAGTTTACTAGCGGGAGTCCCCTACGAGCAGTACTTC CASSLLAGVPYEQYF
TRBJ2-5 NA NA 12 TRBV30 TGTGCCTGGAGTCAGGGACAAGAGACCCAGTACTTC CAWSQGQETQYF
TRBJ2-3 TRBD2 NA 16 TRBV6-4 TGTGCCAGCAGTGAAGAAGCGGGGGGAGACGGAGATACGCAGTATTTT CASSEEAGGDGDTQYF
TRBJ1-1 TRBD1 NA 14 TRBV7-2 TGTGCCAGCAGCTTACAGGGGGGTGACACTGAAGCTTTCTTT CASSLQGGDTEAFF
TRBJ2-7 NA once 14 TRBV7-9 TGTGCCAGCAGCAACATAGCGGTTACCTACGAGCAGTACTTC CASSNIAVTYEQYF
TRBJ2-1 TRBD2 NA 18 TRBV18 TGTGCCAGCTCACCACTTGCGACTAGCGGGGGGGGCCGGAATGAGCAGTTCTTC CASSPLATSGGGRNEQFF
TRBJ1-2 NA NA 14 TRBV20-1 TGCAGTGCTAGTCGCGGAGACAGTAGCTATGGCTACACCTTC CSASRGDSSYGYTF
TRBJ1-5 TRBD1 NA 13 TRBV29-1 TGCAGCGTTGAAGGGACAGGGGGCGCGACCCAGCATTTT CSVEGTGGATQHF
TRBJ2-1 NA NA 13 TRBV18 TGTGCCAGCTCACCACCGGGAGGCAATGAGCAGTTCTTC CASSPPGGNEQFF
TRBJ2-3 TRBD2 NA 14 TRBV27 TGTGCCAGCAGTTTCAGCGGGGGCACAGATACGCAGTATTTT CASSFSGGTDTQYF
TRBJ2-7 TRBD1 NA 14 TRBV19 TGTGCCAGTAGTAGGACAGGAGGCAACTACGAGCAGTACTTC CASSRTGGNYEQYF
TRBJ2-7 NA NA 16 TRBV7-2 TGTGCCAGCAGCTTAGCTCAGGACAGTCGCTCCTACGAGCAGTACTTC CASSLAQDSRSYEQYF
TRBJ2-7 TRBD2 NA 16 TRBV11-2 TGTGCCAGCAGGGGGACTAGCGGGGGAAATTTCGTACAGCAGTACTTC CASRGTSGGNFVQQYF
TRBJ2-2 NA NA 13 TRBV27 TGTGCCAGCTCACCGGTGGACACCGGGGAGCTGTTTTTT CASSPVDTGELFF
TRBJ1-6 NA NA 12 TRBV30 TGTGCCTGGGGGAGGTCGCGTTCACCCCTCCACTTT CAWGRSRSPLHF
TRBJ1-6 NA NA 15 TRBV6-5 TGTGCCAGCATTCTCGGGGACTCCTATAATTCACCCCTCCACTTT CASILGDSYNSPLHF
TRBJ1-5 TRBD1 few 19 TRBV11-2 TGTGCCAGCAGCTTAGGACCGGGACAGGGGGTTCGTAGCAATCAGCCCCAGCATTTT CASSLGPGQGVRSNQPQHF
TRBJ1-1 TRBD1 once 15 TRBV7-9 TGTGCCAGCAGCACCCGGACAGGGGTAGACACTGAAGCTTTCTTT CASSTRTGVDTEAFF
TRBJ1-2 TRBD1 NA 13 TRBV2 TGTGCCAGCAAGGGACAGGGGAACTATGGCTACACCTTC CASKGQGNYGYTF
TRBJ2-2 NA NA 14 TRBV30 TGTGCCTGGAAGGTGGCAGGAAACACCGGGGAGCTGTTTTTT CAWKVAGNTGELFF
TRBJ2-6 NA NA 19 TRBV24-1 TGTGCCACCAGTGACCCAGATGGGAGTAAGGGCTCTGGGGCCAACGTCCTGACTTTC CATSDPDGSKGSGANVLTF
TRBJ1-5 TRBD1 NA 19 TRBV28 TGTGCCAGCAGTTTCCTCCCGCGGACAGGCGGATTTAGCAATCAGCCCCAGCATTTT CASSFLPRTGGFSNQPQHF
TRBJ2-7 NA NA 15 TRBV7-6 TGTGCCAGCAGCTTAGGCCTAGAAGAAGCCTACGAGCAGTACTTC CASSLGLEEAYEQYF
TRBJ2-3 TRBD2 once 18 TRBV24-1 TGTGCCACCAGTGATTCCCCCGGACTAGCGGACAGCACAGATACGCAGTATTTT CATSDSPGLADSTDTQYF
TRBJ2-7 NA once 14 TRBV6-2/TRBV6-3 TGTGCCAGCAGTTCCTCTTGGTCAGGCTACGAGCAGTACTTC CASSSSWSGYEQYF